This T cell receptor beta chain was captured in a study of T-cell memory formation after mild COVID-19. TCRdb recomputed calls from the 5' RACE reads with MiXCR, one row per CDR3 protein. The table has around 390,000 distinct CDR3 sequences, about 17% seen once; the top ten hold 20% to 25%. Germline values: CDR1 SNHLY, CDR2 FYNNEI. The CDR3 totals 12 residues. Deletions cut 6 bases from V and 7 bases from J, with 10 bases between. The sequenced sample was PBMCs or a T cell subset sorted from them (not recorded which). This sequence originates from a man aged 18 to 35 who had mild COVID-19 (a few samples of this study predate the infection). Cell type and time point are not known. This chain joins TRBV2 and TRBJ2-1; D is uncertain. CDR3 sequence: CASSLYGNEQFF. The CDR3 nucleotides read TGTGCCAGCAGCCTGTACGGGAATGAGCAGTTCTTC.